This T cell receptor beta chain comes out of a study of HIV-infected patients and healthy controls. Study results and limitations: Mean usage of eight alpha and eight beta V genes differed significantly in HIV-infected patients versus controls.

cDNA was made from approximately 500 ng RNA using alpha and beta constant primers. Alpha and beta chain libraries were made separately by chain-specific third strand synthesis with multiplexing indices. A 5' RACE adapter with a random hexamer and the SP2 primer site was joined to cDNA. A 12-nucleotide barcode per molecule came from two concatenated random hexamers added pre-amplification. MiXCR was run by TCRdb on the 5' RACE reads, yielding one entry per CDR3 protein. The repertoire holds more than 15,000 distinct CDR3 sequences, with about 5% as singletons. The repertoire came from unfractionated whole blood and reflected all unsorted peripheral T cells. There are many counts of this clonotype. The antigen remains unidentified. The CDR3 contains 14 residues. Trimming pared 5 bases from V and 3 bases from J, leaving 14 bases between. Germline lookup yields CDR1 SEHNR and CDR2 FQNEAQ (reference sequence).

This chain links TRBV7-9 with TRBJ2-7, with D possibly being TRBD2 (6 bases). This clonotype originated in an adult in good health. The sample comprised blood. DNA for the CDR3: TGTGCCAGCAGCCCCGCCCGGGAGCACTACGAGCAGTACTTC. Its translation is CASSPAREHYEQYF.